The rows below give T cell receptor beta chains drawn from one sample of a study of cytomegalovirus exposure and HLA in healthy donors. Here immunoSEQ multiplex PCR was the method, and the copy in TCRdb shows in-frame clones only, minus some. The sample comprises 250,000 to 350,000 clones, about 85% of which are singletons, and approximately 1.1% rests with the top ten. Sequences were obtained from PBMCs. The receptor source for this set is a woman in her twenties or thirties in good health and CMV-seropositive. Both conserved end residues are part of each CDR3. The D gene is left open where the match is weak. Some rows have no size entry. The others give once, few or many, or a class for an expanded clone.

>NA|NA|TRBV27|TRBJ1-3
TGTGCCAGCAGTTTATCTCAGGGATGGAACACCATATATTTT
CASSLSQGWNTIYF
>once|NA|TRBV27|TRBJ1-2
TGTGCCAGCAGTTTATCGGCTGAGTGGGGCCCGAACTATGGCTACACCTTC
CASSLSAEWGPNYGYTF
>once|TRBD1|TRBV28|TRBJ1-3
TGTGCCAGCAGTTTCGGCAGGGGGCGTGGAAACACCATATATTTT
CASSFGRGRGNTIYF
>NA|NA|TRBV19|TRBJ1-6
TGTGCCAGTAGTATTGCAGGCGGCGCACCACCCCTCCACTTT
CASSIAGGAPPLHF
>NA|TRBD1|TRBV30|TRBJ1-1
TGTGCCTGGGCAGGGGGAGTGGGCACTGAAGCTTTCTTT
CAWAGGVGTEAFF
>NA|TRBD1|TRBV28|TRBJ1-2
TGTGCCAGCAGTTTATCAGGGGGCCATGGCTACACCTTC
CASSLSGGHGYTF
>NA|TRBD2|TRBV27|TRBJ2-3
TGTGCCAGCAGTTTACTAGCGGGTTCTAGCACAGATACGCAGTATTTT
CASSLLAGSSTDTQYF
>NA|NA|TRBV7-7|TRBJ2-7
TGTGCCAGCAGTCCCGGGACATCCTACGAGCAGTACTTC
CASSPGTSYEQYF
>NA|NA|TRBV2|TRBJ2-3
TGTGCCAGCAGTTTAGCGACAGGCACAGATACGCAGTATTTT
CASSLATGTDTQYF
>NA|TRBD1|TRBV30|TRBJ1-4
TGTGCCTGGAGAGGGACAGCCTATAATGAAAAACTGTTTTTT
CAWRGTAYNEKLFF
>NA|NA|TRBV6-5|TRBJ2-7
TGTGCCAGCAGTTACAGGGTCTCCTACGAGCAGTACTTC
CASSYRVSYEQYF
>NA|NA|TRBV18|TRBJ1-4
TGTGCCAGCTCACCACCGATGGCAGAGGGGGAAAAACTGTTTTTT
CASSPPMAEGEKLFF
>few|NA|TRBV11-2|TRBJ1-5
TGTGCCAGCAGCTTAGATAGGGCTCAGCCCCAGCATTTT
CASSLDRAQPQHF
>NA|NA|TRBV11-2|TRBJ2-3
TGTGCCAGCAGCCTGAGCACAGATACGCAGTATTTT
CASSLSTDTQYF
>NA|TRBD1|TRBV5-6|TRBJ2-3
TGTGCCAGCAGCCCACAGGGGGACACCACAGATACGCAGTATTTT
CASSPQGDTTDTQYF
>once|TRBD1|TRBV9|TRBJ2-7
TGTGCCAGCAGCTCTGGGACAGTTGACTACGAGCAGTACTTC
CASSSGTVDYEQYF
>NA|NA|TRBV18|TRBJ2-7
TGTGCCAGCTCACCACCGGGCAGGGCCTCCACCTACGAGCAGTACTTC
CASSPPGRASTYEQYF
>NA|NA|TRBV7-9|TRBJ2-5
TGTGCCAGCAGCTTTAGTCTAGCAGAGACCCAGTACTTC
CASSFSLAETQYF
>once|TRBD2|TRBV7-6|TRBJ2-3
TGTGCCAGCAGCTTAGATGTCTTAGCGGGGGGGAACACAGATACGCAGTATTTT
CASSLDVLAGGNTDTQYF
>NA|TRBD1|TRBV27|TRBJ1-1
TGTGCCAGCAGTTCTTACAGGGGGAACCCTGAAGCTTTCTTT
CASSSYRGNPEAFF
>NA|TRBD2|TRBV9|TRBJ2-5
TGTGCCAGCAGCCCAGGGGATACTAGCGGGGGTTCGGAGACCCAGTACTTC
CASSPGDTSGGSETQYF
>NA|NA|TRBV7-2|TRBJ1-2
TGTGCCAGCAGCGGGCGCGACTATGGCTACACCTTC
CASSGRDYGYTF
>few|NA|TRBV28|TRBJ1-1
TGTGCCAGCAGTTTATTGCAGGCGACCGTGGAGGCTTTCTTT
CASSLLQATVEAFF
>NA|NA|TRBV6-6|TRBJ1-1
TGTGCCAGCAGTTTAGGACGTCAGAACACTGAAGCTTTCTTT
CASSLGRQNTEAFF
>NA|NA|TRBV6-1|TRBJ2-7
TGTGCCAGCAGTTGGGAATCCTACGAGCAGTACTTC
CASSWESYEQYF
>NA|NA|TRBV7-2|TRBJ1-2
TGTGCCAGCAGCTTAGAAGGGACCGTCAGCTATGGCTACACCTTC
CASSLEGTVSYGYTF
>NA|NA|TRBV19|TRBJ1-2
TGTGCCAGTAGTGTACCAGGGGATGGCTACACCTTC
CASSVPGDGYTF
>NA|NA|TRBV30|TRBJ1-2
TGTGCCTGGACGACAGGCAACTATGGCTACACCTTC
CAWTTGNYGYTF
>NA|TRBD1|TRBV6-1|TRBJ1-1
TGTGCCAGCAGTGCCGACAGGGGTACTGAAGCTTTCTTT
CASSADRGTEAFF
>NA|TRBD2|TRBV4-3|TRBJ2-5
TGCGCCAGCAGCCAGGGGCTAGGACTAGCGGGAGAGTCAGAGACCCAGTACTTC
CASSQGLGLAGESETQYF
>NA|TRBD1|TRBV18|TRBJ1-2
TGTGCCAGCTCACCAGACAGGGGGGTTGGCTACACCTTC
CASSPDRGVGYTF
>NA|TRBD1|TRBV4-2|TRBJ2-7
TGTGCCAGCAGCCAAGATCAGGGGGATACCTACGAGCAGTACTTC
CASSQDQGDTYEQYF
>NA|NA|TRBV29-1|TRBJ1-2
TGCAGCTCAGTCGGGGCTCAGTCGGGCTACACCTTC
CSSVGAQSGYTF
>NA|TRBD2|TRBV19|TRBJ2-1
TGTGCCAGTAGTCTACTTCGGGGCTTGGCGGGGGACTACAATGAGCAGTTCTTC
CASSLLRGLAGDYNEQFF
>NA|TRBD1|TRBV7-9|TRBJ2-7
TGTGCCAGCAGCTTATTCCAGGGGGCTGAGGGAGGTTTTAAGCAGTACTTC
CASSLFQGAEGGFKQYF
>NA|TRBD2|TRBV30|TRBJ2-1
TGTGCCTGGAGTGGACCGGGAGGTGAGCAGTTCTTC
CAWSGPGGEQFF